Described below is a single T cell receptor beta chain sequence and its context. The CDR3 length is 17 residues. Trimming took 7 bases from V and 4 from J, leaving 23 bases between them. Germline V CDR1 and CDR2: MGHRA, YSYEKL. The sample comes from a study of blood T cell repertoires in COVID-19. The assay was immunoSEQ multiplex PCR, and TCRdb's table has in-frame clones only and misses some. Seen here are roughly 440,000 clones, 88% observed once, and the top ten hold 10% to 15%. Sequenced material: peripheral blood. The clonotype was recovered from a woman aged 45-60 years with COVID-19, enrolled during active disease. The rearrangement joins TRBV4-1 to TRBJ2-1; tentatively, D is TRBD2 (5 bases). The CDR3 nucleotides are TGCGCCAGCACCCTTTCCGCGGGCTTGCAAACGTACAATGAGCAGTTCTTC. This codes for CASTLSAGLQTYNEQFF.